What follows is one T cell receptor beta chain and its context. Its antigen is as yet unknown. The record originates from a study of CD8 T cell repertoires and HIV-1 epitope variants. Study at large: T cells were stimulated with Twenty-five Gag and Nef peptides separately. Autologous T cell-negative cells served as antigen-presenting cells in equal numbers. T cells were cultured for 10 days with cytokines added on days 3 and 7.

The repertoire was sequenced with immunoSEQ multiplex PCR; TCRdb's copy has only in-frame clones and lacks some. The table records some 7,000 clones, roughly 65% of them present only once. Germline CDR1 and CDR2: SGHNT and YYREEE (reference sequence). Trimming cost V 2 bases and J 7 bases, with 13 bases left between them. This CDR3 contains 15 residues. The chain employs TRBV5-4 and TRBJ1-6, with a possible D match to TRBD1 (5 bases). The source material was cultured CD8+ T cells derived from PBMCs. This receptor was taken from a male donor with HIV. The CDR3 bases are TGTGCCAGCAGCTTCCTCCAGGGCGTGAATTCACCCCTCCACTTT. Its translation: CASSFLQGVNSPLHF.